This TCR beta chain was identified in a study of neoadjuvant anti-PD-1 for oral cavity cancer. Sequenced by immunoSEQ multiplex PCR; TCRdb stores in-frame clones only, minus some. Of fewer than 90,000 clones in the sample, approximately 80% were seen once. Note on this clone: One junction end does not reproduce the germline sequence, and a read error may be involved.

This CDR3 contains 14 residues. CDR1 and CDR2 from the germline V gene are ENHRY and SYGVKD. The material sequenced was PBMCs, taken before nivolumab (anti-PD-1) treatment. The receptor comes from a person aged 40-85 years with oral cavity squamous cell carcinoma. The chain links TRBV10-3 to TRBJ2-5; TRBD2 aligns across 11 bases. The CDR3 sequence is CAISESSGRERLNF. The CDR3, as DNA: TGTGCCATCAGTGAGTCTAGCGGGAGGGAGAGGTTGAACTTC.